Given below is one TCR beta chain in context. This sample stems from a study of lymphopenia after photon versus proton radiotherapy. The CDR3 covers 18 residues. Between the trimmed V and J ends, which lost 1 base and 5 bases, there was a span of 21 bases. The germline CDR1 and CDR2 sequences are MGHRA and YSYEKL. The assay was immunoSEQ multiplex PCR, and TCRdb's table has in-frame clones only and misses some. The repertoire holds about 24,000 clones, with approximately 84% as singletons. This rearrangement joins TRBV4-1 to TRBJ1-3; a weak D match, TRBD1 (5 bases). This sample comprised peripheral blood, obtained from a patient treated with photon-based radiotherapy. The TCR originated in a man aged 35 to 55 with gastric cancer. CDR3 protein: CASSQGPGRERGRNTIYF. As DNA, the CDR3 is TGCGCCAGCAGCCAAGGTCCTGGGAGGGAAAGGGGAAGAAACACCATATATTTT.